This TCR beta chain was obtained from a study of T cells in Graves' hyperthyroidism and ophthalmopathy. Study outcomes and limitations: Most clonotypes expanded in the thyroid (above 0.001) were also present in blood.

Ophthalmopathy patients showed a Clinical Activity Score of at least 3, NOSPECS grade of at least 4 and duration under 3 months. This clonotype occurred a few times. Its antigen is unidentified. In germline, CDR1 is SGHRS, CDR2 YFSETQ. The CDR3 runs 15 residues. The ends lost 4 bases at V and 8 bases at J; junction bases unmatched: 9. There were TCR beta CDR3 regions amplified from RNA transcripts. Carried out on the TCR CDR3, a first-round RT-PCR used the HTBI primer set. MiXCR, applied by TCRdb to the multiplex PCR reads, yields one record per CDR3 protein. The sample has approximately 690,000 distinct CDR3 sequences; approximately 14% are singletons.

The rearrangement links TRBV5-1 to TRBJ1-4; 9 bases agree with TRBD1. This clonotype was sampled from a woman aged 45-65 years with Graves' ophthalmopathy. The material sequenced was blood. Here the CDR3 reads CASSREAGTGEKLFF. The CDR3 DNA reads TGCGCCAGCAGCCGGGAGGCTGGGACAGGGGAAAAACTGTTTTTT.